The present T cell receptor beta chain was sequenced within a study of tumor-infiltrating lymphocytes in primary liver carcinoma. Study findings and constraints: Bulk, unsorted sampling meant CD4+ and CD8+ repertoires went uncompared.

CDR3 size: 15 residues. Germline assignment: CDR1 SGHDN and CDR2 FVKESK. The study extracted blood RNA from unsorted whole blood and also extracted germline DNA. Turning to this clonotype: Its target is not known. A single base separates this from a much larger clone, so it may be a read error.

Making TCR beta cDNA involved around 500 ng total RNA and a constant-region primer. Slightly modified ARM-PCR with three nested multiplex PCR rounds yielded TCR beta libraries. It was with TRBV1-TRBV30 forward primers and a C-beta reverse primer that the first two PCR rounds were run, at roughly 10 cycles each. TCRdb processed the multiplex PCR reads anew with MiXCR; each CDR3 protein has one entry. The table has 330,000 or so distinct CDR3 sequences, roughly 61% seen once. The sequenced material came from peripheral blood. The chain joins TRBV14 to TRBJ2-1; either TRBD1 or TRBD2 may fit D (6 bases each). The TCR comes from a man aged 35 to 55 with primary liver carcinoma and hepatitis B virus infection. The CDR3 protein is CVSSRTRGGIGEQFF. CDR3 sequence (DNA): TGTGTCAGCAGCCGTACCAGAGGGGGGATCGGTGAGCAGTTCTTC. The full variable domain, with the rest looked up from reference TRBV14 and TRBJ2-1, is EAGVTQFPSHSVIEKGQTVTLRCDPISGHDNLYWYRRVMGKEIKFLLHFVKESKQDESGMPNNRFLAERTGGTYSTLKVQPAELEDSGVYFCVSSRTRGGIGEQFFGPGTRLTVL.